Presented here are 18 T cell receptor beta chains from one specimen sequenced in a study of CD8+CD57+ T cells in acquired aplastic anemia. Genomic DNA was employed as the template in profiling TCR beta VDJ and CDR3. In TCRdb, the reads were re-called with MiXCR into one record per CDR3 protein. In the table there are about 160,000 distinct CDR3 sequences, around 40% of which are singletons. The source material was sorted CD4+, CD8+, or CD8+CD57+ T cells (not recorded which) from PBMCs. The receptors here all came from a human donor in good health.

The table lists this clonotype with a count of one. A much larger clone differs by one base, so this may be a read error. The chain combines TRBV7-9 with TRBJ2-2; possible D gene TRBD1, 6 bases. The CDR3 length is 16 residues. Trimming stripped 5 bases from V and 1 base from J, with 14 bases between. Per the germline V gene, CDR1 is SEHNR and CDR2 is FQNEAQ (reference sequence). The CDR3 region has the DNA TGTGCCAGCAGCCCAAACAGGGTAGGGAACACCGGGGAGCTGTTTTTT. Amino acids: CASSPNRVGNTGELFF.

The gene calls are TRBV18 and TRBJ1-2; D perhaps matches TRBD1 (6 bases). The CDR3 sequence is 14 residues long. Germline V gene sequence: CDR1 KGHSH, CDR2 LQKENI. Trimming cost V 2 bases and J 4 bases, with 11 bases left between them. In DNA form, the CDR3 reads TGTGCCAGCTCACCAACTGGACAGAGCTATGGCTACACCTTC. Amino acid sequence: CASSPTGQSYGYTF.

This chain connects TRBV19 to TRBJ1-2; TRBD1 agrees at 10 bases. V shed 3 bases and J 7 bases; nucleotides not matched to a gene: 11. The CDR3 totals 16 residues. CDR1 and CDR2 from the germline V gene are LNHDA and SQIVND (reference sequence). The CDR3 spells CASSMGYDRGLSGYTF. The CDR3 nucleotides are TGTGCCAGTAGTATGGGCTACGACAGGGGGCTTTCTGGCTACACCTTC. Supplemented by reference TRBV19 and TRBJ1-2, the full variable domain reads DGGITQSPKYLFRKEGQNVTLSCEQNLNHDAMYWYRQDPGQGLRLIYYSQIVNDFQKGDIAEGYSVSREKKESFPLTVTSAQKNPTAFYLCASSMGYDRGLSGYTFGSGTRLTVV.

The chain has TRBV2 and TRBJ1-1; perhaps TRBD1 as D (5 bases). From germline, CDR1 is SNHLY and CDR2 FYNNEI. The CDR3 consists of 14 residues. The germline V and J ends were trimmed by 5 bases and 5 bases, with 15 bases remaining between them. Here the CDR3 reads CASSLGRRQTEAFF. The CDR3 DNA sequence: TGTGCCAGCAGTTTGGGCAGGCGACAGACTGAAGCTTTCTTT.

The V gene is TRBV20-1, the J gene TRBJ2-7; a possible D gene is TRBD1 (6 bases). Germline CDR1 reads DFQATT; CDR2 reads SNEGSKA (reference sequence). CDR3 length: 14 residues. V lost 6 bases and J lost 0, with 15 bases in between. The CDR3 here is CSAQRQDSSYEQYF. Here the CDR3 DNA reads TGCAGTGCCCAAAGACAGGACAGCTCCTACGAGCAGTACTTC.

This clonotype appeared many times. This rearrangement joins TRBV24-1 to TRBJ2-3; a weak D match, TRBD2 (7 bases). Trimming took off 6 bases at V and 9 bases at J, with 18 bases between the two ends. The V gene's germline CDR1 is KGHDR and CDR2 SFDVKD. The CDR3 is 14 amino acids. CDR3: CATSQVQGGQTQYF. CDR3 bases: TGTGCCACCAGTCAAGTACAGGGAGGGCAAACGCAGTATTTT.

This clonotype was detected only a few times. The chain carries TRBV10-3 and TRBJ2-1; the match to TRBD2 covers 11 bases. The CDR3 extends over 15 amino acids. CDR1 and CDR2 (germline): ENHRY, SYGVKD. V shed 5 bases and J 6 bases; nucleotides not matched to a gene: 6. CDR3 nucleotides: TGTGCCATCAGTACAACGGGACTAGCGGTCAATGAGCAGTTCTTC. This encodes CAISTTGLAVNEQFF.

On this clonotype: At one of its ends the junction is not consistent with the germline gene, which may arise from a read error. This chain joins TRBV18 and TRBJ1-1; D remains unclear. The CDR3 sequence is 15 residues long. Per germline, CDR1 KGHSH and CDR2 LQKENI. The CDR3 DNA sequence: TGTGTCAGCTCACCACCATTGCATAAGAACACTGGAGCTTTCTTT. As protein: CVSSPPLHKNTGAFF.

CDR3 region: CASSQIRRGEQYF. In DNA, the CDR3 is TGTGCCAGCAGCCAAATTCGCCGGGGCGAGCAGTACTTC. The chain recombines TRBV3-1 with TRBJ2-7; a weak D match, TRBD2 (5 bases). Germline V lookup: CDR1 LGHDT, CDR2 YNNKEL (reference sequence). This CDR3 region has 13 residues. V lost 2 bases, J lost 6 bases, and 11 bases lay in between.

This clonotype has a count of ten or more. The CDR3 reads CSARDLAFSYEQYF. The CDR3 nucleotides read TGCAGTGCTAGAGACTTAGCGTTTTCCTACGAGCAGTACTTC. The chain recombines TRBV20-1 with TRBJ2-7, with D possibly TRBD2 on 5 matching bases. Germline CDR1 reads DFQATT; CDR2 reads SNEGSKA (reference sequence). This CDR3 region has 14 residues. V was pared by 0 bases and J by 1 base, with 10 bases between.

Comment on this clonotype: A read error may explain this, as a much larger clone is one base away. The gene calls are TRBV7-9 and TRBJ2-2, with 10 positions matching TRBD2. V was pared by 6 bases and J by 6 bases, with 7 bases of the junction left unmatched. This CDR3 contains 15 residues. Germline CDR1 SEHNR, CDR2 FQNEAQ (reference sequence). As DNA, the CDR3 is TGTGCCAGCAGTTTGAGGCTAGCGGGAGCCGGGGAGCTGTTTTTT. Residues: CASSLRLAGAGELFF.

There are many counts of this clonotype. The chain uses TRBV7-2 and TRBJ2-7, with 8 bases matching TRBD2. Losses at the gene ends were 4 bases for V and 0 bases for J; bases not matched to a gene: 8. Per germline, CDR1 SGHTA and CDR2 FQGNSA. This CDR3 has 16 amino acids. DNA for the CDR3: TGTGCCAGCAGCTCATATAGCGGGGCTAGCTCCTACGAGCAGTACTTC. Translating it yields CASSSYSGASSYEQYF. Looking up the rest from reference TRBV7-2 and TRBJ2-7 gives the full variable domain: GAGVSQSPSNKVTEKGKDVELRCDPISGHTALYWYRQSLGQGLEFLIYFQGNSAPDKSGLPSDRFSAERTGGSVSTLTIQRTQQEDSAVYLCASSSYSGASSYEQYFGPGTRLTVT.

J is TRBJ1-1 and V is TRBV7-9; 8 nucleotides agree with TRBD1. Germline V gene data show CDR1 as SEHNR and CDR2 as FQNEAQ (reference sequence). Trimming removed 2 bases from V and 1 base from J; junction bases left unmatched: 3. The CDR3 length is 15 residues. The CDR3 here is CASSLQGASNTEAFF. The CDR3 nucleotides are TGTGCCAGCAGCTTACAGGGGGCGTCGAACACTGAAGCTTTCTTT.

In its sample, this clonotype was seen many times. This sequence joins TRBV20-1 and TRBJ2-5; D gene uncertain. Germline V lookup: CDR1 DFQATT, CDR2 SNEGSKA (reference sequence). Trimming removed 5 bases from V and 1 base from J, with 11 bases in between. The CDR3 extends over 13 amino acids. The CDR3 sequence is CSAVFGFQETQYF. The CDR3 DNA sequence: TGCAGTGCTGTATTTGGGTTCCAAGAGACCCAGTACTTC.

Only a few counts were recorded for this clonotype. This chain uses TRBV12-3 or TRBV12-4 with TRBJ2-7, with D possibly TRBD1 on 6 matching bases. The CDR3 totals 15 residues. Trimming took 5 bases from V and 2 from J, leaving 16 bases between them. The CDR3 spells CASSPGHLNAYEQYF. DNA for the CDR3: TGTGCCAGCAGTCCGGGACACCTGAATGCCTACGAGCAGTACTTC.

V and J are TRBV5-1 and TRBJ2-5; possible D gene TRBD2, 7 bases. The CDR3 is 14 amino acids. Germline CDR1 and CDR2: SGHRS and YFSETQ. Trimming removed 4 bases from V and 5 bases from J, with 15 bases in between. CDR3 in amino acids: CASSPGGPGETQYF. The DNA for the CDR3 is TGCGCCAGCAGCCCGGGGGGCCCAGGGGAGACCCAGTACTTC.

The V and J genes are TRBV10-3 and TRBJ1-2; 7 nucleotides match TRBD1. Germline CDR1 and CDR2: ENHRY and SYGVKD. V lost 6 bases, J lost 5 bases, and 9 bases stayed unmatched. The CDR3 runs 14 residues. CDR3 sequence reads: CAISPPGQFYGYTF. In nucleotides, the CDR3 is TGTGCCATCAGCCCACCGGGACAGTTTTATGGCTACACCTTC.

This clonotype has a handful of counts. The chain has TRBV5-4 and TRBJ2-2, with D possibly TRBD2 on 5 matching bases. Germline-derived CDR1 and CDR2 are SGHNT and YYREEE (reference sequence). The V gene lost 0 bases and the J gene lost 1 base, with 10 bases spanning the gap. The CDR3 consists of 16 residues. The CDR3 sequence is CASSLGRGLNTGELFF. CDR3 bases: TGTGCCAGCAGCTTGGGGAGAGGGTTGAACACCGGGGAGCTGTTTTTT. Complete variable domain (other parts from reference TRBV5-4 and TRBJ2-2): ETGVTQSPTHLIKTRGQQVTLRCSSQSGHNTVSWYQQALGQGPQFIFQYYREEENGRGNFPPRFSGLQFPNYSSELNVNALELDDSALYLCASSLGRGLNTGELFFGEGSRLTVL.